This T cell receptor (beta chain) came from a study of shared clonotypes between healthy human individuals. Study conclusions and caveats: Rarefaction revealed incomplete sorted-subset sequencing despite large depth. Sequencing depth was predicted to influence how clonotypes are shared among donors. Some clonotypes were shared by all four sorted-subset donors, while others were not shared. The non-shared ones had lower generation probabilities than the shared ones.

In germline, CDR1 is LNHDA, CDR2 SQIVND (reference sequence). This CDR3 comprises 11 residues. V was pared by 7 bases and J by 5 bases, with 5 bases between. As to this clone: The antigen is not known.

Researchers ran the assay at a deep level. Repertoires were generated with immunoSEQ multiplex PCR, while TCRdb's copy carries only in-frame clones and drops some. The table records 850,000 to 1,200,000 clones, under 80% of them present only once. The TCR was taken from a man between 18 and 29 years old in good health. The source material was memory CD4+ T cells sorted from blood. The subset was: CD45RA-negative fraction. This chain connects TRBV19 to TRBJ1-4; D is unclear. The chain's CDR3 is CASMVNEKLFF. CDR3 coding DNA: TGTGCCAGTATGGTGAATGAAAAACTGTTTTTT.